This TCR beta chain is drawn from a study of molecular identifiers for immune sequencing clone quantification. Concerning this clonotype: The antigen remains unidentified. Being one base from a much bigger clone, this may be a read error. The CDR3 carries no conserved terminal phenylalanine or tryptophan, so it likely arises from a read error.

Study-wide findings and caveats: Over 97% of CMV-specific effector molecules, but under 1% of naive ones, were in clones above 20 copies.

Germline values: CDR1 MNHEY, CDR2 SVGAGI. Trimming shortened V by 5 bases and J by 0 bases, and 10 bases separated the two germline ends. This CDR3 is built from 14 residues. TCRdb processed the PCR reads anew with MiXCR; each CDR3 protein has one entry. The sample includes approximately 590,000 distinct CDR3 sequences, roughly 23% of them seen just once. The V call is TRBV6-5, the J call TRBJ1-2; D is uncertain. The TCR originated in a human donor in good health. Some libraries in this study had Jurkat cell RNA spiked in. The sample consisted of naive CD8+ T cells from blood, with Jurkat cell RNA spiked in. This sample's subset: FACS-sorted CD8+CD4-CCR7+CD45RA+ naive T cells. CDR3 residues: CASSPSGANYGYTL. Written as DNA, the CDR3 is TGTGCCAGCAGTCCGAGCGGAGCTAACTATGGCTACACCCTC.